The 11 T cell receptor beta chains below were found in one sample sequenced in a study of multiple sclerosis patients with progressive multifocal leukoencephalopathy. Profiling relied on immunoSEQ multiplex PCR, and the TCRdb table lists in-frame clones only, not all of them. The repertoire consists of approximately 29,000 clones, with approximately 89% occurring once and the leading ten covering 9.5% to 15%. Regarding time point: time of PML onset. The sample here was PBMCs, taken from a patient treated with natalizumab. Source of these receptors: a woman in her 30s with progressive multifocal leukoencephalopathy.

The chain is built from TRBV7-8 and TRBJ1-2, with 8 positions matching TRBD1. CDR1 and CDR2 (germline): SGHVS, FQNEAQ. The CDR3 runs 15 residues. The V gene end was trimmed by 5 bases and the J gene end by 2 bases; junction bases not matched to a gene: 7. The CDR3 DNA sequence: TGTGCCAGCAGCCCTCAGGGGGCAAAGAACTATGGCTACACCTTC. It yields the protein CASSPQGAKNYGYTF. Filled out from reference TRBV7-8 and TRBJ1-2, the complete variable domain reads GAGVSQSPRYKVAKRGQDVALRCDPISGHVSLFWYQQALGQGPEFLTYFQNEAQLDKSGLPSDRFFAERPEGSVSTLKIQRTQQEDSAVYLCASSPQGAKNYGYTFGSGTRLTVV.

This clone has a single count. The chain combines TRBV7-8 with TRBJ2-5; 7 positions match TRBD2. The CDR3 contains 15 residues. CDR1 and CDR2 (germline): SGHVS, FQNEAQ. Trimming cost V 0 bases and J 11 bases; bases outside gene matches: 12. CDR3 bases: TGTGCCAGCAGCTTAGCGCGGCTGGGCCTAGCGGAGCAGTACTTC. This gives the protein CASSLARLGLAEQYF.

The V call is TRBV11-2, the J call TRBJ2-3; 7 bases map to TRBD2. V was pared by 5 bases and J by 0 bases, with 5 bases of the junction left unmatched. The CDR3 totals 15 residues. Germline V gives CDR1 SGHAT, CDR2 FQNNGV. CDR3 DNA sequence: TGTGCCAGCAGCGGTAGCGGGTCTAGCACAGATACGCAGTATTTT. Protein: CASSGSGSSTDTQYF.

The genes are TRBV6-5 and TRBJ2-4; 7 nucleotides match TRBD1. Germline loops: CDR1 MNHEY, CDR2 SVGAGI. Trimming at V came to 3 bases and at J to 7 bases, leaving 12 bases not matched to a gene. The CDR3 consists of 16 residues. CDR3: CASSYGTEGVWNIQYF. CDR3 in DNA: TGTGCCAGCAGTTATGGGACAGAGGGAGTGTGGAACATTCAGTACTTC.

The rearrangement joins TRBV12-5 to TRBJ1-1; D not certain. Germline-derived CDR1 and CDR2 are LGHNT and FRNRAP. This CDR3 has 13 amino acids. V was trimmed by 1 base and J by 2 bases, leaving 5 bases between them. CDR3 DNA sequence: TGTGCTAGTGGTTTGGGAGGAAACACTGAAGCTTTCTTT. Amino acid sequence: CASGLGGNTEAFF.

This clone was counted only a few times. The rearrangement uses TRBV5-1 and TRBJ2-2, with D possibly matching TRBD1 (6 bases). Germline V gene lookup returns CDR1 SGHRS and CDR2 YFSETQ. Trimming pared 0 bases from V and 1 base from J, leaving 10 bases between. The CDR3 has 16 residues. CDR3 amino acids: CASSLEGHLNTGELFF. CDR3 nucleotides: TGCGCCAGCAGCTTGGAGGGACACTTGAACACCGGGGAGCTGTTTTTT.

The chain has TRBV2 and TRBJ1-2; D might be TRBD1 (5 bases). The V and J ends lost 9 bases and 8 bases respectively, with 16 bases between them. This CDR3 contains 12 residues. Per germline, CDR1 SNHLY and CDR2 FYNNEI. Written as DNA, the CDR3 is TGTGCCAGGATCAGGGCCCCCGGGGGCTACACCTTC. It encodes CARIRAPGGYTF.

This clone appeared once. The gene calls are TRBV25-1 and TRBJ2-5; D gene uncertain. There are 17 residues in the CDR3. Germline values: CDR1 MGHDK, CDR2 SYGVNS. V was cut by 6 bases and J by 2 bases, with 22 bases left in between. In DNA, the CDR3 is TGTGCCAGCAGCCTGCGGCTGGGGATGGAAGGTCAAGAGACCCAGTACTTC. This encodes CASSLRLGMEGQETQYF.

This rearrangement joins TRBV2 to TRBJ1-2; the D is unclear. Trimming stripped 1 base from V and 8 bases from J, with 8 bases between. CDR1 and CDR2 (germline): SNHLY, FYNNEI. CDR3 size: 12 residues. The CDR3 DNA is TGTGCCAGCAGTGAAGAAGTACGGGGCTACACCTTC. Protein sequence: CASSEEVRGYTF.

This chain uses TRBV5-1 with TRBJ2-7; D possibly corresponds to TRBD1 (6 bases). V dropped 3 bases and J dropped 3 bases, with 25 bases sitting between them. Germline lookup yields CDR1 SGHRS and CDR2 YFSETQ. CDR3 length: 18 residues. CDR3 amino acids: CASSSNPIVQGFYYEQYF. CDR3 nucleotides: TGCGCCAGCAGCTCAAACCCCATTGTACAGGGTTTCTACTACGAGCAGTACTTC.

The chain joins TRBV6-1 to TRBJ2-2; 10 bases map to TRBD2. Trimming took 5 bases from V and 3 from J; bases not matched to a gene: 0. The germline CDR1 and CDR2 sequences are MNHNS and SASEGT. This CDR3 contains 14 residues. The CDR3 reads CASSSGGDTGELFF. CDR3 DNA: TGTGCCAGCAGTAGCGGGGGGGACACCGGGGAGCTGTTTTTT.